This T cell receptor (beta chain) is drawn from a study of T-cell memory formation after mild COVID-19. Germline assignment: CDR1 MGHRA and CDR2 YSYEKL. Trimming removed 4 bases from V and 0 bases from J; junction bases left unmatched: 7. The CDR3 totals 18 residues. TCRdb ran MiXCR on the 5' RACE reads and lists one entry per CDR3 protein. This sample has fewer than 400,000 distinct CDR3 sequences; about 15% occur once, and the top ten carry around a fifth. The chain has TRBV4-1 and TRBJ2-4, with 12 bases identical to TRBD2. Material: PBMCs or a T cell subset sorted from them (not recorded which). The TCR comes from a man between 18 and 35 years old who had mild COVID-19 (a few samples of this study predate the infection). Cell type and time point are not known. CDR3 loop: CASSPGLAGLLAKNIQYF. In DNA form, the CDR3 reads TGCGCCAGCAGCCCGGGACTAGCGGGCCTATTAGCCAAAAACATTCAGTACTTC.